In this sample, the clone carrying this T cell receptor (beta chain) turned up many times. Its antigen is unknown. Germline V lookup: CDR1 SQVTM, CDR2 ANQGSEA. Trimming left V 5 bases short and J 3 bases short, with 8 bases between. This CDR3 is built from 11 residues. The data belong to a study of T-cell reconstitution after alpha-beta-depleted transplantation in children. Findings and caveats of the study: The study traced high day-60 TCRbeta diversity in some patients to surviving recipient T cells and thymic progenitors. Newly generated T cells supplied most T-cell counts and diversity one year post-transplant. Approximately two months post-transplant, alpha-beta T cells reportedly originated from several hundred expanded graft clones.

A library of TCRbeta sequences, prepared with unique molecular identifiers, was generated. MiXCR, applied by TCRdb to the PCR reads, yields one record per CDR3 protein. The sample has approximately 500,000 distinct CDR3 sequences; roughly a tenth are singletons. The clonotype was recovered from a child aged 2-9 years with inherited bone marrow failure, due to receive a stem cell transplant. The chain links TRBV29-1 to TRBJ2-7; D remains unclear. The starting material was PBMCs, obtained before TCRalphabeta/CD19-depleted stem cell transplant. The CDR3 DNA reads TGCAGCGTTTTCCTGCTCTACGAGCAGTACTTC. Protein sequence: CSVFLLYEQYF.